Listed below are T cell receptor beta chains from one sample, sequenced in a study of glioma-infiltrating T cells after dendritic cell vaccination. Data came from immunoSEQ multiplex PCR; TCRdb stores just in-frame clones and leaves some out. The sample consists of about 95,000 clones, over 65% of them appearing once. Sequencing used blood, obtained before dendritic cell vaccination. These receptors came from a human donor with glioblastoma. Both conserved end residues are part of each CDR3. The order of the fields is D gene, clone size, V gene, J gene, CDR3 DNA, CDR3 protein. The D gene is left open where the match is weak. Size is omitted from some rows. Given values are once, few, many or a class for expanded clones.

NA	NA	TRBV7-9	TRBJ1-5	TGTGCCAGCACGGCCAGGAAAGCGGGGAGCAATCAGCCCCAGCATTTT	CASTARKAGSNQPQHF
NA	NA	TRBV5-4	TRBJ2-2	TGTGCCAGCAGCTGGGGGGACGGGCCCACCGGGGAGCTGTTTTTT	CASSWGDGPTGELFF
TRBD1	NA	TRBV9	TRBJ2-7	TGTGCCAGCAGCGTAGCAGGACAGGCGACCTACGAGCAGTACTTC	CASSVAGQATYEQYF
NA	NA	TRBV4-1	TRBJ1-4	TGCGCCAGCAGCCAAGACCGCGGGACGGACTTGAATGAAAAACTGTTTTTT	CASSQDRGTDLNEKLFF
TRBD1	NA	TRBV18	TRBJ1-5	TGTGCCAGCTCGCTCCAGGGGGGCTCGGGGCCCCAGCATTTT	CASSLQGGSGPQHF
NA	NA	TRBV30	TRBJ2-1	TGTGCCTGGAGTCCCTGGGGGCCGGGTGAGCAGTTCTTC	CAWSPWGPGEQFF
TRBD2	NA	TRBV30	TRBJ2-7	TGTGCCTGGAGCTCTCCTCCCCGACTAGCTGTAACCTACGAGCAGTACTTC	CAWSSPPRLAVTYEQYF
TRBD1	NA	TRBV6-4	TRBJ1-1	TGTGCCAGCAGTGACCGTGGACAGGGAGGAAACACTGAAGCTTTCTTT	CASSDRGQGGNTEAFF
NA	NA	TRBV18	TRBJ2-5	TGTGCCAGCTCACGAAACAACGGGTACCAAGAGACCCAGTACTTC	CASSRNNGYQETQYF
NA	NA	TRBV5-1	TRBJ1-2	TGCGCCAGCAGCCCGAGGGTCGGAAGCTCTGGCTACACCTTC	CASSPRVGSSGYTF
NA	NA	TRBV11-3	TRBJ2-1	TGTGCCAGCAGCTTGAGTGGACGGGGGCAGTTCTTC	CASSLSGRGQFF
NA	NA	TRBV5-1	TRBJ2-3	TGCGCCAGCAGCGCTCAGGGTCCGGGCACAGATACGCAGTATTTT	CASSAQGPGTDTQYF
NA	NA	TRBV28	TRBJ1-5	TGTGCCAGCAGTTTACGCTTGGGCAACAATCAGCCCCAGCATTTT	CASSLRLGNNQPQHF
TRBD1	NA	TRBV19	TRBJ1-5	TGTGCCAGCTCGACAGGGAGCAATCAGCCCCAGCATTTT	CASSTGSNQPQHF
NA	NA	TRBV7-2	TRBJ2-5	TGTGCCAGCAGCTTCAACAGCCCAGAGACCCAGTACTTC	CASSFNSPETQYF
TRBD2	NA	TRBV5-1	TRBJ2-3	TGCGCCAGCAGCTTCACTAGCGGGGGCACAGATACGCAGTATTTT	CASSFTSGGTDTQYF
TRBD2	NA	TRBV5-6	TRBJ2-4	TGTGCCAGCAGCGGGGGACTAGCGGGCTTTTCAGCCAAAAACATTCAGTACTTC	CASSGGLAGFSAKNIQYF
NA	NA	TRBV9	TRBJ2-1	TGTGCCAGCAGCCCGGACTACACGGCGGGGTCAACCTACAATGAGCAGTTCTTC	CASSPDYTAGSTYNEQFF
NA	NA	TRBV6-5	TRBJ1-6	TGTGCCACGAAGGACATATCTAATTCACCCCTCCACTTT	CATKDISNSPLHF
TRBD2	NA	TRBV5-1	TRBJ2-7	TGCGCCAGCAGCTCAAGCGGGGGGGACCCCTACGAGCAGTACTTC	CASSSSGGDPYEQYF
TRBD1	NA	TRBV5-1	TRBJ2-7	TGCGCCAGCAGCTTGGGCGCAGGGGGAACCTACGAGCAGTACTTC	CASSLGAGGTYEQYF
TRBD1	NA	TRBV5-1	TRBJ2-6	TGCGCCAGCAGCTCCTCCGGGACAGCAAGCTCTGGGGCCAACGTCCTGACTTTC	CASSSSGTASSGANVLTF
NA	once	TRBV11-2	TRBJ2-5	TGTGCCAGCAGCTTAGGGCTAGAAAAGTACTTC	CASSLGLEKYF